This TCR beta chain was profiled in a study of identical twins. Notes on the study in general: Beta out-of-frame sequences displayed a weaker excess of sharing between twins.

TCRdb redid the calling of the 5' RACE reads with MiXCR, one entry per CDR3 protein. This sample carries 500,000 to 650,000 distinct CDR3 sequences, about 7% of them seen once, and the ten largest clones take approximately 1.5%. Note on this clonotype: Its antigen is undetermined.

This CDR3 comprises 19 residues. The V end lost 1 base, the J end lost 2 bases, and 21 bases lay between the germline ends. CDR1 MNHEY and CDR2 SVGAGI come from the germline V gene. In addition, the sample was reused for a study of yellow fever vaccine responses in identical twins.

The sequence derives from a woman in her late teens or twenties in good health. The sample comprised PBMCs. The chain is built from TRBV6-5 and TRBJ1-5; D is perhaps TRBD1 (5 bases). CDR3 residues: CASSYFRVKGAVGNQPQHF. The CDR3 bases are TGTGCCAGCAGTTACTTTAGGGTAAAAGGGGCAGTGGGCAATCAGCCCCAGCATTTT.